The 29 T cell receptor beta chains presented below share a single source sample, sequenced in a study of cytomegalovirus exposure and HLA in healthy donors. Primers for the PCR totalled 60 Vbeta and 13 Jbeta. Sequencing was performed with immunoSEQ multiplex PCR; in TCRdb, only in-frame clones are kept and a portion is missing. The data contain 150,000 to 170,000 clones, 75% to 85% of them singletons. The specimen sequenced was PBMCs. The source of these receptors is a woman in her forties in good health and CMV-seropositive.

The chain is built from TRBV28 and TRBJ1-1, with 7 bases lining up with TRBD1. This CDR3 region has 15 residues. Trimming took 2 bases from V and 6 from J; bases not matched to a gene: 9. Germline loops: CDR1 MDHEN, CDR2 SYDVKM. CDR3 sequence: CASSLAGQKSPEAFF. The CDR3 DNA sequence: TGTGCCAGCAGTTTAGCGGGACAGAAAAGCCCTGAAGCTTTCTTT.

The chain recombines TRBV18 with TRBJ2-3; D ambiguous. V shed 3 bases and J shed 6 bases, with 7 bases lying between them. This CDR3 is 12 amino acids long. Germline V gives CDR1 KGHSH, CDR2 LQKENI. In DNA, the CDR3 is TGTGCCAGCTCACCTGAGTTGGATACGCAGTATTTT. Amino acid sequence: CASSPELDTQYF.

V usage is TRBV6-1 and J usage is TRBJ2-5; D gene unclear. CDR3 size: 14 residues. The V end was cut by 2 bases, the J end by 5 bases, with 12 bases between. Germline lookup yields CDR1 MNHNS and CDR2 SASEGT. The CDR3, as DNA: TGTGCCAGCAGTGAATCGAGAACGAGGGAGACCCAGTACTTC. Translation gives CASSESRTRETQYF.

This clone was seen a few times. The V gene is TRBV6-5, the J gene TRBJ2-7; TRBD1 is a possible D gene (5 bases). Germline V CDR1 and CDR2: MNHEY, SVGAGI. Trimming stripped 6 bases from V and 2 bases from J, with 11 bases between. CDR3 length: 13 residues. The CDR3 bases are TGTGCCAGCAGCAAGGACATTCCCTACGAGCAGTACTTC. Translation gives CASSKDIPYEQYF.

This clone has only a few counts. The chain is built from TRBV7-2 and TRBJ2-3; D is unclear. The CDR3 runs to 13 residues. V gave up 3 bases and J gave up 13 bases, with 17 bases separating them. Germline V gene sequence: CDR1 SGHTA, CDR2 FQGNSA. CDR3 nucleotides: TGTGCCAGCAGCTTCCCTCCGGCGGAGTCGAAGTATTTT. Its protein product is CASSFPPAESKYF. Full variable domain (missing parts from reference TRBV7-2 and TRBJ2-3): GAGVSQSPSNKVTEKGKDVELRCDPISGHTALYWYRQSLGQGLEFLIYFQGNSAPDKSGLPSDRFSAERTGGSVSTLTIQRTQQEDSAVYLCASSFPPAESKYFGPGTRLTVL.

J is TRBJ2-3 and V is TRBV5-1, with 8 bases lining up with TRBD1. The CDR3 contains 16 residues. V lost 0 bases and J lost 0; bases outside the gene matches: 3. Germline CDR1 reads SGHRS; CDR2 reads YFSETQ. Here the CDR3 reads CASSLGTGFSTDTQYF. The CDR3 coding sequence is TGCGCCAGCAGCTTGGGGACAGGGTTTAGCACAGATACGCAGTATTTT.

The chain carries TRBV18 and TRBJ1-1, with D unclear. Per germline, CDR1 KGHSH and CDR2 LQKENI. The CDR3 consists of 9 residues. Deletions cut 11 bases from V and 4 bases from J, with 5 bases between. The CDR3 nucleotides read TGTGCCGCGGGCACTGAAGCTTTCTTT. Translating it yields CAAGTEAFF.

The CDR3 loop is CASSSSGSSYNEQFF. The CDR3 DNA sequence: TGTGCCAGCAGTTCCAGCGGGAGCTCCTACAATGAGCAGTTCTTC. This sequence joins TRBV13 and TRBJ2-1; 8 nucleotides line up with TRBD2. The junction had 4 bases not matched to a gene; V was cut back by 6 bases and J by 0 bases. The V gene's germline CDR1 is PRHDT and CDR2 FYEKMQ (reference sequence). The CDR3 sequence is 15 residues long.

This clone turned up a few times. The chain couples TRBV18 to TRBJ2-5, with TRBD2 matching over 11 bases. Germline V CDR1 and CDR2: KGHSH, LQKENI. V gave up 3 bases and J gave up 3 bases; unmatched junction bases: 3. This CDR3 region has 15 residues. The CDR3 bases are TGTGCCAGCTCACCGGCGACTAGCGGGAAAGAGACCCAGTACTTC. As protein: CASSPATSGKETQYF. The full variable domain, completed using reference TRBV18 and TRBJ2-5, is NAGVMQNPRHLVRRRGQEARLRCSPMKGHSHVYWYRQLPEEGLKFMVYLQKENIIDESGMPKERFSAEFPKEGPSILRIQQVVRGDSAAYFCASSPATSGKETQYFGPGTRLLVL.

The chain combines TRBV7-3 with TRBJ1-2; perhaps TRBD1 as D (6 bases). In germline, CDR1 is SGHTA, CDR2 FQGTGA. Trimming removed 3 bases at V and 7 bases at J, with 12 bases between. The CDR3 loop spans 13 amino acids. CDR3 coding DNA: TGTGCCAGCAGCTTCGGGGGGCGCAGTGGCTACACCTTC. Its protein product is CASSFGGRSGYTF.

J is TRBJ2-1 and V is TRBV27; D call uncertain. The V gene's germline CDR1 is MNHEY and CDR2 SMNVEV (reference sequence). This CDR3 has 13 amino acids. V was pared by 6 bases and J by 4 bases, with 10 bases between. CDR3 amino acids: CASRLTLYNEQFF. For the CDR3, the DNA is TGTGCCAGCAGATTGACATTGTACAATGAGCAGTTCTTC.

This clone was seen a few times. J is TRBJ2-7 and V is TRBV6-1; 7 nucleotides agree with TRBD1. This CDR3 is built from 14 residues. Germline loops: CDR1 MNHNS, CDR2 SASEGT. The V and J ends lost 6 bases and 4 bases, in that order; junction bases with no gene match: 9. CDR3 sequence (DNA): TGTGCCAGCAGATTGGGGACAGAGCAGTACGAGCAGTACTTC. Its translation is CASRLGTEQYEQYF.

This chain uses TRBV16 with TRBJ1-2; tentatively, D is TRBD1 (6 bases). This CDR3 spans 14 amino acids. Germline-derived CDR1 and CDR2 are KGHSY and FQNENV. Deletions cut 2 bases from V and 8 bases from J, with 15 bases between. CDR3 protein: CASSQAGALRGYTF. Here the CDR3 DNA reads TGTGCCAGCAGCCAAGCAGGGGCACTAAGAGGCTACACCTTC.

This CDR3 is CASSSDRTNTDTQYF. The DNA of the CDR3 is TGCGCCAGCAGCTCGGACAGGACCAACACAGATACGCAGTATTTT. The genes are TRBV5-1 and TRBJ2-3; 7 positions match TRBD1. V shed 3 bases and J 2 bases; nucleotides not matched to a gene: 6. The V gene's germline CDR1 is SGHRS and CDR2 YFSETQ. CDR3 length equals 15 residues.

This clone was counted between two and nine times. V is TRBV19 and J is TRBJ1-1, with D perhaps TRBD1 (6 bases). This CDR3 contains 16 residues. CDR1 is LNHDA, CDR2 SQIVND, per germline (reference sequence). V lost 3 bases, J lost 0 bases, and 14 bases lay in between. The CDR3 DNA sequence: TGTGCCAGTAGTATTGGGGGCGGAACCTTGAACACTGAAGCTTTCTTT. Translation gives CASSIGGGTLNTEAFF.

CDR3 nucleotides: TGTGCCTGGAGTGTCATTACAGGGCCTGGAAACACCATATATTTT. Translation gives CAWSVITGPGNTIYF. The chain recombines TRBV30 with TRBJ1-3, with a possible D match to TRBD1 (6 bases). CDR3 length: 15 amino acids. The V end lost 0 bases, the J end lost 2 bases, and 11 bases lay between the germline ends. Germline-derived CDR1 and CDR2 are GTSNPN and SVGIG (reference sequence).

This clone has a handful of counts. An end of the junction differs from the germline gene, which may be a read error. This sequence joins TRBV6-1 and TRBJ1-1; D is undetermined. There are 11 residues in the CDR3. Germline loops: CDR1 MNHNS, CDR2 SASEGT. CDR3 protein: CASVVNTEAFF. CDR3 in DNA: TGCGCTTCAGTCGTGAACACTGAAGCTTTCTTT.

The count of this clone is one. The chain uses TRBV6-5 and TRBJ2-7, with TRBD2 as a possible D gene (6 bases). V was pared by 5 bases and J by 3 bases, with 17 bases between. The germline V gene encodes CDR1 MNHEY and CDR2 SVGAGI. The CDR3 extends over 15 amino acids. The CDR3: CASSPSGEALYEQYF. In nucleotides, the CDR3 is TGTGCCAGCAGTCCCTCGGGAGAAGCTCTCTACGAGCAGTACTTC.

This sequence joins TRBV4-1 and TRBJ2-1, with D possibly TRBD2 on 6 matching bases. In germline, CDR1 is MGHRA, CDR2 YSYEKL. Trimming took 3 bases from V and 1 from J, leaving 13 bases between them. There are 16 residues in the CDR3. CDR3 sequence reads: CASSQTDYASYNEQFF. The CDR3 nucleotides are TGCGCCAGCAGCCAGACGGACTACGCGTCCTACAATGAGCAGTTCTTC.

The V call is TRBV7-9, the J call TRBJ2-1; 9 bases agree with TRBD2. Trimming cost V 5 bases and J 9 bases; bases outside gene matches: 8. The CDR3 runs to 14 residues. Germline V lookup: CDR1 SEHNR, CDR2 FQNEAQ (reference sequence). CDR3 region: CASSVPGLASEQFF. The CDR3 DNA reads TGTGCCAGCAGCGTTCCGGGACTAGCAAGTGAGCAGTTCTTC.

The table lists this clone with a count of one. The chain carries TRBV14 and TRBJ2-5, with D unclear. The germline V gene has CDR1 SGHDN and CDR2 FVKESK. The V and J ends lost 2 bases and 2 bases respectively, with 9 bases between them. The length of the CDR3 is 14 residues. CDR3 nucleotide sequence: TGTGCCAGCAGCCAAATGGGCGTACAAGAGACCCAGTACTTC. Translating gives CASSQMGVQETQYF.

The rearrangement links TRBV5-6 to TRBJ1-5; D ambiguous. The V end was cut by 0 bases, the J end by 5 bases, with 9 bases between. This CDR3 comprises 14 residues. Germline values: CDR1 SGHDT, CDR2 YYEEEE. The CDR3: CASSLGGAHQPQHF. CDR3 bases: TGTGCCAGCAGCTTGGGAGGCGCGCATCAGCCCCAGCATTTT.

The V and J genes are TRBV6-5 and TRBJ2-7; 9 bases line up with TRBD2. Germline V lookup: CDR1 MNHEY, CDR2 SVGAGI. This CDR3 has 15 residues. J gave up 6 bases and V 2 bases, and 8 bases lay outside the gene matches. The CDR3 region has the DNA TGTGCCAGCAGTTACCGCCTAGCGGGGACCGGCGAGCAGTACTTC. Translated: CASSYRLAGTGEQYF.

The rearrangement uses TRBV27 and TRBJ1-4; TRBD1 matches 9 bases. The length of the CDR3 is 16 residues. The germline V gene has CDR1 MNHEY and CDR2 SMNVEV (reference sequence). V gave up 5 bases and J gave up 5 bases; unmatched junction bases: 9. The CDR3 sequence: CASSRIGDRANEKLFF. The CDR3 region has the DNA TGTGCCAGCAGTAGAATAGGGGACAGGGCGAATGAAAAACTGTTTTTT.

This rearrangement joins TRBV25-1 to TRBJ2-7; perhaps TRBD1 as D (6 bases). V lost 4 bases and J 2 bases, leaving 12 bases between the germline ends. The CDR3 spans 14 residues. Germline V lookup: CDR1 MGHDK, CDR2 SYGVNS. CDR3 DNA: TGTGCCAGCAGTGGCCGGGACATAGCCTACGAGCAGTACTTC. Translated, it gives CASSGRDIAYEQYF.

The rearrangement links TRBV10-3 to TRBJ1-5; D remains ambiguous. Germline V gene sequence: CDR1 ENHRY, CDR2 SYGVKD. CDR3 size: 13 residues. With 0 bases removed from V and 8 bases from J, the gap between germline ends came to 8 bases. CDR3 nucleotides: TGTGCCATCAGTGAGTCTGGGAGGGAGCCCCAGCATTTT. Translating it yields CAISESGREPQHF.

This clone was found once. This rearrangement joins TRBV10-2 to TRBJ2-7; 7 nucleotides agree with TRBD2. Germline V CDR1 and CDR2: WSHSY, SAAADI. This CDR3 is built from 14 residues. V was clipped by 4 bases and J by 3 bases; unmatched bases: 6. CDR3 in DNA: TGCGCCAGCAGTGGCCGGGGGGTCTACTACGAGCAGTACTTC. It specifies CASSGRGVYYEQYF.

The chain carries TRBV11-3 and TRBJ2-7; D remains ambiguous. CDR1 SGHNT and CDR2 YENEEA come from the germline V gene. Trimming pared 1 base from V and 3 bases from J, leaving 10 bases between. CDR3 length equals 14 residues. The CDR3 loop reads CASSLGAQNYEQYF. The CDR3 DNA reads as TGTGCCAGCAGCTTAGGGGCGCAAAACTACGAGCAGTACTTC.

The CDR3 DNA follows: TGTGCCATCAGTGCAGATGGAAACACCATATATTTT. Its translation is CAISADGNTIYF. This rearrangement joins TRBV10-3 to TRBJ1-3; no clear D. CDR1 ENHRY and CDR2 SYGVKD come from the germline V gene. Trimming cost V 4 bases and J 3 bases, with 4 bases left between them. The CDR3 is made up of 12 amino acids.